The 20 T cell receptor beta chains listed next were all sequenced from one sample in a study of blood T cell repertoires in COVID-19. TCRdb's table, derived via immunoSEQ multiplex PCR, lists solely in-frame clones and lacks some. Of approximately 210,000 clones listed, approximately 81% are singletons. Sequenced input: PBMCs or T cells enriched from blood (not recorded which). The receptors were gathered from a woman in her 50s with acute COVID-19.

The chain combines TRBV6-2 or TRBV6-3 with TRBJ1-2, with 7 positions matching TRBD1. V dropped 7 bases and J dropped 2; count of bases not matched to a gene: 19. CDR3 length: 18 residues. Germline V lookup: CDR1 MNHEY, CDR2 SVGEGT. CDR3 sequence: CASTPITDRPQRNYGYTF. In DNA, the CDR3 is TGTGCCAGCACCCCAATCACGGACAGGCCCCAAAGGAACTATGGCTACACCTTC.

The chain uses TRBV6-4 and TRBJ2-2, with 8 bases matching TRBD1. CDR1 and CDR2 (germline): MRHNA, SNTAGT. The CDR3 loop spans 17 amino acids. After removal of 3 bases from V and 1 base from J, the junction contained 7 bases not matched to a gene. The CDR3 nucleotides read TGTGCCAGCAGTGAAAACACCGGGACAGGGAACACCGGGGAGCTGTTTTTT. Translated, it gives CASSENTGTGNTGELFF.

On this clone itself: Other DNA sequences in this specimen translate into the identical CDR3. The chain carries TRBV5-1 and TRBJ2-2; D remains unclear. Per the germline V gene, CDR1 is SGHRS and CDR2 is YFSETQ. V lost 0 bases and J lost 5, with 5 bases in between. The CDR3 sequence is 13 residues long. CDR3 in amino acids: CASSLVVTGELFF. Written as DNA, the CDR3 is TGCGCCAGCAGCTTGGTAGTAACCGGGGAGCTGTTTTTT.

The J gene is TRBJ2-7, the V gene TRBV12-3 or TRBV12-4; D is unclear. The CDR3 is made up of 12 amino acids. Trimming removed 5 bases from V and 4 bases from J, with 9 bases in between. The CDR3 nucleotides are TGTGCCAGCAGTGACACTCTGTACGAGCAGTACTTC. Amino acids: CASSDTLYEQYF.

This chain links TRBV27 with TRBJ1-2, with 10 bases aligning to TRBD1. This CDR3 comprises 17 residues. V dropped 0 bases and J dropped 8; count of bases not matched to a gene: 12. The germline V gene encodes CDR1 MNHEY and CDR2 SMNVEV (reference sequence). CDR3 sequence (DNA): TGTGCCAGCAGTTTATCGGTAGACAGGGGGCGTCTGAAAGGCTACACCTTC. Encoded protein: CASSLSVDRGRLKGYTF.

The chain joins TRBV6-2 or TRBV6-3 to TRBJ2-7, with D uncertain. The CDR3 runs to 13 residues. CDR1 and CDR2 (germline): MNHEY, SVGEGT. Trimming took 2 bases from V and 6 from J, leaving 11 bases between them. CDR3 DNA sequence: TGTGCCAGCAGTTACCCAATCGACACCGAGCAGTACTTC. It is translated as CASSYPIDTEQYF.

The chain couples TRBV19 to TRBJ2-7; D ambiguous. This CDR3 region has 15 residues. The germline gives CDR1 LNHDA, CDR2 SQIVND (reference sequence). V lost 3 bases, J lost 3 bases, and 15 bases lay in between. The CDR3 nucleotides read TGTGCCAGTAGTATTTTAGAGGCCAGTAGCTACGAGCAGTACTTC. Translating it yields CASSILEASSYEQYF.

This clone was seen a single time. The rearrangement joins TRBV4-1 to TRBJ1-2; 9 bases match TRBD1. The J segment lost 7 bases and the V segment lost 3 bases, leaving 9 bases of the junction unmatched. CDR3 length: 15 residues. The germline V gene has CDR1 MGHRA and CDR2 YSYEKL. The CDR3 DNA reads as TGCGCCAGCAGCCAGCAGAACCGGGACAGGGCTGGCTACACCTTC. Its protein product is CASSQQNRDRAGYTF.

The chain recombines TRBV5-6 with TRBJ1-1; 9 bases line up with TRBD1. The CDR3 sequence is 15 residues long. Unmatched junction bases numbered 3, after V lost 3 bases and J lost 0 bases. The germline V gene has CDR1 SGHDT and CDR2 YYEEEE. The CDR3, as DNA: TGTGCCAGCAGCTCGAGGGACAGGGTGAACACTGAAGCTTTCTTT. Encoded protein: CASSSRDRVNTEAFF.

The gene calls are TRBV4-1 and TRBJ2-1, with 8 nucleotides matching TRBD1. The CDR3 is 15 amino acids. CDR1 is MGHRA and CDR2 is YSYEKL in the germline V gene. Unmatched junction bases numbered 5, after V lost 1 base and J lost 6 bases. The CDR3 loop is CASSQGTGGRNEQFF. CDR3 bases: TGCGCCAGCAGCCAAGGCACAGGGGGTCGCAATGAGCAGTTCTTC.

This clone was observed once. The chain recombines TRBV6-5 with TRBJ1-1, with D tentatively TRBD1 (5 bases). Looked up from germline, CDR1 is MNHEY and CDR2 is SVGAGI. Deletions cut 6 bases from V and 0 bases from J, with 8 bases between. CDR3 size: 13 residues. In DNA form, the CDR3 reads TGTGCCAGCAGCCAAGGGGTGAACACTGAAGCTTTCTTT. This translates into CASSQGVNTEAFF.

V is TRBV20-1 and J is TRBJ1-1; D unclear. V shed 3 bases and J shed 4 bases, with 9 bases lying between them. The V gene's germline CDR1 is DFQATT and CDR2 SNEGSKA (reference sequence). The CDR3 runs to 12 residues. The chain's CDR3 is CSASLGGTEAFF. CDR3 DNA: TGCAGTGCTAGTTTGGGAGGCACTGAAGCTTTCTTT.

The gene calls are TRBV5-6 and TRBJ1-1, with D hard to call. Germline CDR1 is SGHDT and CDR2 is YYEEEE. The CDR3 totals 15 residues. Trimming left V 3 bases short and J 5 bases short, with 17 bases between. The CDR3 bases are TGTGCCAGCAGCTCCACACACACACCGGGTACTGAAGCTTTCTTT. It codes for CASSSTHTPGTEAFF.

This chain connects TRBV4-3 to TRBJ1-2, with D possibly being TRBD1 (6 bases). The CDR3 contains 14 residues. Looked up from germline, CDR1 is LGHNA and CDR2 is YSLEER. Trimming left V 4 bases short and J 4 bases short, with 13 bases between. The DNA of the CDR3 is TGCGCCAGCAGCCCAGGGGTAGTGAGCTATGGCTACACCTTC. Translating gives CASSPGVVSYGYTF.

This chain links TRBV19 with TRBJ2-3, with 7 bases fitting TRBD1. The CDR3 covers 15 residues. The V gene end was trimmed by 7 bases and the J gene end by 4 bases; junction bases not matched to a gene: 11. CDR1 and CDR2 (germline): LNHDA, SQIVND (reference sequence). The CDR3 nucleotides are TGTGCCAGTACCTCACAGGGGCTTAGCGCAGATACGCAGTATTTT. This gives the protein CASTSQGLSADTQYF.

This chain connects TRBV29-1 to TRBJ1-2, with TRBD1 matching over 8 bases. Looked up from germline, CDR1 is SQVTM and CDR2 is ANQGSEA. V shed 7 bases, J shed 4 bases, and the junction held 8 bases outside the gene matches. The CDR3 consists of 13 residues. The DNA for the CDR3 is TGCAGCGGTGGAGGACAGGGTTTCTATGGCTACACCTTC. Its translation is CSGGGQGFYGYTF.

The CDR3 region is CASSDTAGGYGYTF. The CDR3 region has the DNA TGTGCCAGCAGTGATACGGCAGGGGGATATGGCTACACCTTC. This chain links TRBV6-1 with TRBJ1-2, with 7 bases aligning to TRBD1. V shed 3 bases, J shed 5 bases, and the junction held 6 bases outside the gene matches. Germline V CDR1 and CDR2: MNHNS, SASEGT. This CDR3 is built from 14 residues.

The V call is TRBV3-1 (or the pseudogene TRBV3-2), the J call TRBJ1-6; D unclear. V shed 1 base and J shed 6 bases, with 10 bases lying between them. In germline, CDR1 is LGHDT, CDR2 YNNKEL (reference sequence). This CDR3 is 15 amino acids long. The CDR3 nucleotides read TGTGCCAGCAGCCAAGTCGAGGGTTTTAATTCACCCCTCCACTTT. It is translated as CASSQVEGFNSPLHF.

The rearrangement uses TRBV27 and TRBJ1-2; D not resolved. CDR1 and CDR2 (germline): MNHEY, SMNVEV (reference sequence). Trimming took 6 bases from V and 0 from J, leaving 14 bases between them. The CDR3 spans 15 residues. The CDR3: CASRGVAASNYGYTF. As DNA, the CDR3 is TGTGCCAGCAGAGGTGTAGCAGCCTCTAACTATGGCTACACCTTC.

This chain uses TRBV19 with TRBJ1-3, with D unresolved. The germline V and J ends were trimmed by 2 bases and 8 bases, with 19 bases remaining between them. The germline V gene has CDR1 LNHDA and CDR2 SQIVND (reference sequence). This CDR3 is 16 amino acids long. The CDR3, as DNA: TGTGCCAGTAGTATACCGCGGAGTCTCTTCGGTGACACCATATATTTT. Protein: CASSIPRSLFGDTIYF.